This T cell receptor (beta chain) came from a study of T cell responses to AZD1222 COVID-19 vaccine. On the study more broadly: Pooled together were second doses at about 4 or about 12 weeks.

The assay was immunoSEQ multiplex PCR, and TCRdb's table has in-frame clones only and misses some. This table holds around 200,000 clones, just over 85% found once. V was pared by 0 bases and J by 4 bases, with 15 bases between. The CDR3 loop spans 16 amino acids. Germline-derived CDR1 and CDR2 are GTSNPN and SVGIG (reference sequence). Worth noting for this clone: Its antigen is currently unknown.

Study results and limitations: It was only a handful of AZD1222 recipients who were seropositive at baseline. Among the donors, most were white British and more were female, and clonal diversity was possibly underestimated.

The receptor was derived from an adult in good health. Sequences were derived from peripheral blood, sampled on day 0 of AZD1222 vaccination. V and J are TRBV30 and TRBJ1-4; D gene ambiguous. In nucleotides, the CDR3 is TGTGCCTGGAGTGTAGGCGTCCGGACGAATAATGAAAAACTGTTTTTT. Its translation: CAWSVGVRTNNEKLFF. Full variable domain (rest looked up from reference TRBV30 and TRBJ1-4): SQTIHQWPATLVQPVGSPLSLECTVEGTSNPNLYWYRQAAGRGLQLLFYSVGIGQISSEVPQNLSASRPQDRQFILSSKKLLLSDSGFYLCAWSVGVRTNNEKLFFGSGTQLSVL.